The 9 T cell receptor beta chains given below trace back to one sample, sequenced in a study of T-cell reconstitution after alpha-beta-depleted transplantation in children. A library of TCRbeta sequences, prepared with unique molecular identifiers, was generated. TCRdb reanalysed the PCR reads using MiXCR and keeps one entry per CDR3 protein. The data contain about 58,000 distinct CDR3 sequences, about 40% of them seen just once; the ten biggest clones take up roughly 98%. Sequencing used PBMCs, mostly from graft donor cells, obtained 360 days after TCRalphabeta/CD19-depleted stem cell transplant. The receptors were sampled from a male patient aged 10 to 17 who had a stem cell transplant for acute lymphoblastic leukemia, so the T cells may come from the graft donor.

There are a few counts of this clonotype. V usage is TRBV11-2 and J usage is TRBJ1-6; the D is unclear. V was pared by 3 bases and J by 7 bases, with 13 bases between. Germline CDR1 reads SGHAT; CDR2 reads FQNNGV. This CDR3 contains 15 residues. CDR3: CASSFRPGQNSPLHF. CDR3 DNA sequence: TGTGCCAGCAGCTTCCGGCCAGGTCAAAATTCACCCCTCCACTTT.

This chain uses TRBV6-1 with TRBJ2-7; 8 bases line up with TRBD1. The V gene's germline CDR1 is MNHNS and CDR2 SASEGT. This CDR3 spans 14 amino acids. Germline trimming cut 6 bases from V and 0 bases from J; bases unmatched to any gene: 4. The CDR3 protein is CASRVTGGSYEQYF. The CDR3 bases are TGTGCCAGCAGGGTAACAGGGGGCTCCTACGAGCAGTACTTC.

V usage is TRBV10-3 and J usage is TRBJ2-7; TRBD2 might be the D (5 bases). Trimming shortened V by 0 bases and J by 2 bases, and 20 bases separated the two germline ends. The V gene's germline CDR1 is ENHRY and CDR2 SYGVKD. This CDR3 comprises 18 residues. The CDR3 loop reads CAISESGVGILPTYEQYF. The CDR3 coding sequence is TGTGCCATCAGTGAGTCTGGGGTCGGGATCCTTCCTACCTACGAGCAGTACTTC.

Only a few counts were recorded for this clonotype. The genes are TRBV20-1 and TRBJ2-1; 8 nucleotides agree with TRBD2. The CDR3 sequence is 17 residues long. Unmatched junction bases numbered 15, after V lost 3 bases and J lost 5 bases. Germline V lookup: CDR1 DFQATT, CDR2 SNEGSKA (reference sequence). This CDR3 is CSASSYVPGLVHNEQFF. CDR3 in DNA: TGCAGTGCTAGTAGTTATGTACCGGGACTAGTGCACAATGAGCAGTTCTTC.

The chain joins TRBV28 to TRBJ1-6, with 8 bases matching TRBD1. Germline lookup yields CDR1 MDHEN and CDR2 SYDVKM. The junction had 1 base not matched to a gene; V was cut back by 3 bases and J by 6 bases. The CDR3 runs 14 residues. The CDR3 protein is CASSLTGANSPLHF. CDR3 coding DNA: TGTGCCAGCAGTTTGACAGGGGCTAATTCACCCCTCCACTTT.

V gene TRBV14 combines with J gene TRBJ1-3; D is unresolved. Germline loops: CDR1 SGHDN, CDR2 FVKESK. V lost 1 base and J 0 bases, leaving 13 bases between the germline ends. There are 17 residues in the CDR3. Here the CDR3 reads CASSQVSLRDSGNTIYF. CDR3 coding DNA: TGTGCCAGCAGCCAAGTGTCTTTAAGGGACTCTGGAAACACCATATATTTT. The whole variable domain, filled in from reference TRBV14 and TRBJ1-3, reads EAGVTQFPSHSVIEKGQTVTLRCDPISGHDNLYWYRRVMGKEIKFLLHFVKESKQDESGMPNNRFLAERTGGTYSTLKVQPAELEDSGVYFCASSQVSLRDSGNTIYFGEGSWLTVV.

This rearrangement joins TRBV7-9 to TRBJ1-1; D remains ambiguous. Per the germline V gene, CDR1 is SEHNR and CDR2 is FQNEAQ (reference sequence). V lost 2 bases and J 4 bases, leaving 8 bases between the germline ends. The CDR3 consists of 13 residues. The CDR3 coding sequence is TGTGCCAGCAGCTTATCGGCGGGCACTGAAGCTTTCTTT. It is translated as CASSLSAGTEAFF. Drawing the rest from reference TRBV7-9 and TRBJ1-1, the complete variable domain is DTGVSQNPRHKITKRGQNVTFRCDPISEHNRLYWYRQTLGQGPEFLTYFQNEAQLEKSRLLSDRFSAERPKGSFSTLEIQRTEQGDSAMYLCASSLSAGTEAFFGQGTRLTVV.

The genes are TRBV3-1 and TRBJ2-1, with TRBD2 matching 14 bases. The germline V gene has CDR1 LGHDT and CDR2 YNNKEL (reference sequence). The CDR3 runs to 17 residues. The junction had 6 bases not matched to a gene; V was cut back by 0 bases and J by 8 bases. The CDR3 nucleotides read TGTGCCAGCAGCCAAGAAGGTGGACTAGCGGGGGGAGATGAGCAGTTCTTC. It is translated as CASSQEGGLAGGDEQFF.

The CDR3 spells CASSPGTAGETQYF. The DNA for the CDR3 is TGTGCCAGCAGTCCCGGGACAGCGGGGGAGACCCAGTACTTC. The genes are TRBV27 and TRBJ2-5; perhaps D is TRBD1 or TRBD2 (7 bases each). Germline V gene lookup returns CDR1 MNHEY and CDR2 SMNVEV (reference sequence). Trimming pared 5 bases from V and 5 bases from J, leaving 15 bases between. The CDR3 is 14 amino acids.